Listed here are 3 T cell receptor beta chains from one sample, sequenced in a study of cytomegalovirus exposure and HLA in healthy donors. Researchers ran the PCR with 60 Vbeta and 13 Jbeta primers. Libraries were prepared by immunoSEQ multiplex PCR; TCRdb keeps only in-frame clonotypes and omits some of them. The sample lists some 150,000 clones, approximately 80% seen once, with about 6.1% in the top ten. The specimen was PBMCs. All receptors derive from a woman aged 45-60 years in good health and CMV-seropositive.

The rearrangement uses TRBV5-1 and TRBJ1-5; D unclear. The length of the CDR3 is 13 residues. In germline, CDR1 is SGHRS, CDR2 YFSETQ. Trimming cost V 5 bases and J 4 bases, with 10 bases left between them. CDR3 bases: TGCGCCAGCAGTCTCGAGGTAAATCAGCCCCAGCATTTT. Its translation is CASSLEVNQPQHF.

The V and J genes are TRBV30 and TRBJ2-6; 7 nucleotides agree with TRBD1. The junction had 11 bases not matched to a gene; V was cut back by 2 bases and J by 4 bases. The CDR3 has 17 residues. Germline assignment: CDR1 GTSNPN and CDR2 SVGIG (reference sequence). The CDR3 here is CAWSLTGLSYGANVLTF. As DNA, the CDR3 is TGTGCCTGGAGTTTGACAGGGCTATCGTACGGGGCCAACGTCCTGACTTTC.

The rearrangement joins TRBV5-1 to TRBJ1-3; TRBD1 matches 8 bases. The CDR3 loop spans 13 amino acids. From germline, CDR1 is SGHRS and CDR2 YFSETQ. With 4 bases clipped from V and 7 bases from J, the junction kept 4 bases outside the gene matches. CDR3 sequence (DNA): TGCGCCAGCAGCGGTGGACAGGGCAACACCATATATTTT. This gives the protein CASSGGQGNTIYF.